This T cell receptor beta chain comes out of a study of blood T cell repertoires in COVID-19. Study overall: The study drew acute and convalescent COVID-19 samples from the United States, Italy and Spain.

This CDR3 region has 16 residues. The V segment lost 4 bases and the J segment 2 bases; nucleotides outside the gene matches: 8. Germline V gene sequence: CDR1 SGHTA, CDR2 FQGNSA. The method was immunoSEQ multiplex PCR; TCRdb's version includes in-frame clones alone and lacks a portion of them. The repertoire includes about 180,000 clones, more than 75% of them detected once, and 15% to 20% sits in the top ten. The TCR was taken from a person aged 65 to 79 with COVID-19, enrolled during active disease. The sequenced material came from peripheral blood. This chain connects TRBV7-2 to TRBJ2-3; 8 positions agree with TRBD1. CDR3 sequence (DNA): TGTGCCAGCAGCTGGACGACAGGGGCGGCCACAGATACGCAGTATTTT. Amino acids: CASSWTTGAATDTQYF.